This TCR beta chain was found in a study of tumor-infiltrating lymphocytes in primary liver carcinoma. Study in general: The patients presented with primary liver carcinoma, which was managed through surgical resection.

Germline DNA was also extracted, while the blood RNA originated from unsorted whole blood. No patient had received treatment, and all had chronic HBV infection. In this sample, this clonotype turned up a few times. A constant-region primer served to make TCR beta cDNA from about 0.45 ug total RNA. A slightly modified ARM-PCR protocol with three nested multiplex PCR rounds produced these TCR beta libraries. Each CDR3 protein gets one entry after TCRdb re-called the multiplex PCR reads with MiXCR. The sample lists about 200,000 distinct CDR3 sequences; around 60% were seen once. The sequenced material came from peripheral blood. The source of this sequence is a woman aged 60-75 years with primary liver carcinoma and hepatitis B virus infection.

The CDR3, as DNA: TGCGCCAGCAGCCCGGACATCTATGGCTACACCTTC. Translated: CASSPDIYGYTF. The chain uses TRBV5-1 and TRBJ1-2; D is possibly TRBD1 (5 bases). V was clipped by 4 bases and J by 4 bases, with 8 bases between them. Per germline, CDR1 SGHRS and CDR2 YFSETQ. The CDR3 sequence is 12 residues long.